This entry features one T cell receptor beta chain sequence. Its target is not known. The sample is drawn from a study of shared clonotypes between healthy human individuals. V shed 3 bases and J 6 bases; nucleotides not matched to a gene: 8. The length of the CDR3 is 15 residues. The germline V gene has CDR1 MNHNS and CDR2 SASEGT. Findings and caveats of the study: Even with large depth, rarefaction showed that sorted-subset sequencing was incomplete. The study sampled only blood, and tissue repertoires likely differ. Donors were few, which limited the genetic and exposure-history diversity represented. The naive CD4 repertoires of a handful of donors were compared, and around 4.9% of clonotypes were shared.

Data came from immunoSEQ multiplex PCR; TCRdb stores just in-frame clones and leaves some out. This repertoire shows millions of clones, over 85% found once; its top ten account for 1% to 1.3%. The naive CD8 subset, CD45RO-negative cells positively selected for CCR7, excluded terminally differentiated effector memory CD45RA+ cells. This sequence was found in a man aged 18 to 30 in good health. The sample consisted of naive CD8+ T cells sorted from blood. The rearrangement joins TRBV6-1 to TRBJ2-3, with 8 bases identical to TRBD1. This chain's CDR3 is CASSEGQGATDTQYF. CDR3 in DNA: TGTGCCAGCAGTGAGGGGCAGGGGGCAACGGATACGCAGTATTTT.